This T cell receptor (beta chain) was obtained from a study of blood T cell repertoires in COVID-19. For the study at large: Material from acute and convalescent COVID-19 was sourced from the United States, Italy and Spain.

Profiling relied on immunoSEQ multiplex PCR, and the TCRdb table lists in-frame clones only, not all of them. Here the sample spans approximately 100,000 clones, less than 85% being singletons. The germline V and J ends were trimmed by 2 bases and 2 bases, with 17 bases remaining between them. Germline loops: CDR1 SNHLY, CDR2 FYNNEI. The CDR3 runs 17 residues. Source material: peripheral blood. The rearrangement joins TRBV2 to TRBJ2-3; D perhaps matches TRBD2 (6 bases). This clonotype was sampled from a man aged 70-80 years with active or convalescent COVID-19. The CDR3 region is CASSESAGTGTTDTQYF. The CDR3 DNA reads as TGTGCCAGCAGTGAATCGGCCGGGACTGGAACCACAGATACGCAGTATTTT.